The 16 T cell receptor beta chains reported below all come from one sample, sequenced in a study of T cell repertoires in cytomegalovirus infection. One entry per CDR3 protein results from TCRdb running MiXCR on the reads. The sample holds about 250,000 distinct CDR3 sequences, 17% seen once. Material: CD8+ T cells from PBMCs. These receptors all stem from a human donor in good health (CMV status not recorded). Some clones in this sample may be carry-over from other donors' samples.

The V gene is TRBV6-5, the J gene TRBJ1-2, with 8 bases lining up with TRBD1. The CDR3 loop spans 13 amino acids. V gave up 6 bases and J gave up 8 bases; unmatched junction bases: 8. Germline lookup yields CDR1 MNHEY and CDR2 SVGAGI. For the CDR3, the DNA is TGTGCCAGCAGAAAAACAGGGGGTCGGGGCTACACCTTC. Translated, it gives CASRKTGGRGYTF.

Concerning this clonotype itself: A single base separates this from a much larger clone, so it may be a read error. The genes are TRBV12-3 or TRBV12-4 and TRBJ2-5; D gene uncertain. The CDR3 spans 15 residues. V lost 3 bases to trimming and J lost 4 bases, with 15 bases between them. This CDR3 reads CASSFPTDSGETQYF. CDR3 DNA sequence: TGTGCCAGCAGTTTCCCCACAGACTCGGGAGAGACCCAGTACTTC.

This clonotype turned up a few times. The chain carries TRBV14 and TRBJ2-7; 7 bases match TRBD2. With V trimmed by 1 base and J by 4 bases, 7 bases remained unmatched. Germline V CDR1 and CDR2: SGHDN, FVKESK. The CDR3 loop spans 15 amino acids. CDR3 sequence reads: CASSQGSGAGYEQYF. DNA for the CDR3: TGTGCCAGCAGCCAAGGGAGCGGGGCTGGGTACGAGCAGTACTTC.

The J gene is TRBJ2-3, the V gene TRBV7-6, with 9 bases fitting TRBD1. The germline gives CDR1 SGHVS, CDR2 FNYEAQ. This CDR3 has 16 residues. J was trimmed by 5 bases and V by 4 bases; bases with no gene match: 10. The CDR3 DNA reads as TGTGCCAGCAGCTCTACGGAACAGGGGGCCGAAGATACGCAGTATTTT. Its protein is CASSSTEQGAEDTQYF.

This chain connects TRBV25-1 to TRBJ2-5, with 12 bases fitting TRBD2. The CDR3 consists of 16 residues. The V gene's germline CDR1 is MGHDK and CDR2 SYGVNS. Unmatched junction bases numbered 4, after V lost 4 bases and J lost 1 base. CDR3 in amino acids: CASSATSGGFQETQYF. The CDR3 DNA sequence: TGTGCCAGCAGTGCGACTAGCGGGGGATTCCAAGAGACCCAGTACTTC.

This clonotype was picked up a small number of times. This rearrangement joins TRBV27 to TRBJ1-2, with D perhaps matching TRBD1 (5 bases). The CDR3 extends over 15 amino acids. The V gene lost 0 bases and the J gene lost 7 bases, with 15 bases spanning the gap. Germline V gene data show CDR1 as MNHEY and CDR2 as SMNVEV (reference sequence). CDR3 in DNA: TGTGCCAGCAGTTTATCGGGGGTTTCCATCTCTGGCTACACCTTC. The encoded protein is CASSLSGVSISGYTF.

In its sample, this clonotype was seen many times. V usage is TRBV7-2 and J usage is TRBJ2-2; D remains ambiguous. This CDR3 region has 10 residues. V gave up 8 bases and J gave up 6 bases, with 4 bases separating them. Germline lookup yields CDR1 SGHTA and CDR2 FQGNSA. The CDR3 bases are TGTGCCAGCGCATCCGGGGAGCTGTTTTTT. Translated, it gives CASASGELFF.

A few counts support this clonotype. V gene TRBV4-1 combines with J gene TRBJ1-5; D is possibly TRBD1 (6 bases). Germline CDR1 reads MGHRA; CDR2 reads YSYEKL. The CDR3 is made up of 16 amino acids. Trimming took 4 bases from V and 2 from J, leaving 15 bases between them. In nucleotides, the CDR3 is TGCGCCAGCAGCCGAAACAGGGAGTTGGGCAATCAGCCCCAGCATTTT. As protein: CASSRNRELGNQPQHF.

This clonotype showed up just a few times. The chain carries TRBV6-5 and TRBJ2-7; no firm D call. Germline V gene sequence: CDR1 MNHEY, CDR2 SVGAGI. The germline V and J ends were trimmed by 4 bases and 2 bases, with 9 bases remaining between them. The CDR3 totals 13 residues. CDR3 residues: CASSLTRTYEQYF. The CDR3 coding sequence is TGTGCCAGCAGTTTGACACGCACCTACGAGCAGTACTTC.

This clonotype was counted between two and nine times. This chain uses TRBV2 with TRBJ2-5, with D possibly being TRBD2 (6 bases). The CDR3 totals 14 residues. In germline, CDR1 is SNHLY, CDR2 FYNNEI. Between the trimmed V and J ends, which lost 1 base and 1 base, there was a span of 7 bases. The CDR3 DNA follows: TGTGCCAGCAGTGAAGAGACTAGCCAAGAGACCCAGTACTTC. Translation: CASSEETSQETQYF.

This clonotype has at least ten counts. The chain employs TRBV7-2 and TRBJ2-3; D is perhaps TRBD1 (6 bases). Germline loops: CDR1 SGHTA, CDR2 FQGNSA. The CDR3 consists of 14 residues. V was shortened by 5 bases and J by 2 bases, with 11 bases between the two germline ends. This CDR3 reads CASSRDTLTDTQYF. Here the CDR3 DNA reads TGTGCCAGCAGCCGGGACACCCTCACAGATACGCAGTATTTT.

J is TRBJ2-1 and V is TRBV20-1; D perhaps matches TRBD1 (6 bases). Trimming removed 3 bases from V and 9 bases from J, with 9 bases in between. This CDR3 is built from 11 residues. CDR1 DFQATT and CDR2 SNEGSKA come from the germline V gene (reference sequence). The CDR3 DNA is TGCAGTGCTAGGCAGGGGTTTGAGCAGTTCTTC. Residues: CSARQGFEQFF.

The chain has TRBV27 and TRBJ2-1; 12 bases are a match to TRBD2. The CDR3 sequence is 16 residues long. J was trimmed by 9 bases and V by 5 bases; bases with no gene match: 11. The germline CDR1 and CDR2 sequences are MNHEY and SMNVEV (reference sequence). CDR3 sequence: CASSLLTSGGRVEQFF. CDR3 DNA: TGTGCCAGCAGTCTCCTTACTAGCGGGGGGCGGGTTGAGCAGTTCTTC.

The CDR3 sequence: CASSLEAGSRTDTQYF. For the CDR3, the DNA is TGTGCCAGCAGCTTGGAGGCGGGGTCCCGCACAGATACGCAGTATTTT. V and J are TRBV5-4 and TRBJ2-3; D may be TRBD2 (6 bases). V gave up 0 bases and J gave up 1 base, with 12 bases separating them. CDR1 is SGHNT, CDR2 YYREEE, per germline (reference sequence). This CDR3 region has 16 residues.

The J gene is TRBJ2-2, the V gene TRBV6-2 or TRBV6-3; D is perhaps TRBD2 (5 bases). With 6 bases removed from V and 2 bases from J, the gap between germline ends came to 13 bases. The CDR3 runs to 15 residues. Germline values: CDR1 MNHEY, CDR2 SVGEGT. CDR3 sequence (DNA): TGTGCCAGCAGCTTCCGGGATCCCAACACCGGGGAGCTGTTTTTT. Protein product: CASSFRDPNTGELFF.

This clonotype has a count of ten or more. This chain uses TRBV7-2 with TRBJ2-1, with D hard to call. CDR1 and CDR2 from the germline V gene are SGHTA and FQGNSA. Trimming removed 1 base at V and 9 bases at J, with 7 bases between. The CDR3 totals 12 residues. The CDR3 DNA reads TGTGCCAGCAGCTTAGGGCAGATTGAGCAGTTCTTC. It encodes CASSLGQIEQFF. The full variable domain, with the rest looked up from reference TRBV7-2 and TRBJ2-1, is GAGVSQSPSNKVTEKGKDVELRCDPISGHTALYWYRQSLGQGLEFLIYFQGNSAPDKSGLPSDRFSAERTGGSVSTLTIQRTQQEDSAVYLCASSLGQIEQFFGPGTRLTVL.